Listed below are T cell receptor beta chains from one sample, sequenced in a study of blood T cells in healthy people across ages. MiXCR was run by TCRdb on the 5' RACE reads, yielding one entry per CDR3 protein. The sample carries 1.6 million or so distinct CDR3 sequences, about 35% recorded once. Source material: blood. These TCRs come from a woman aged 25-40 years in good health. Each CDR3 is given with its conserved first and last residue. The D gene is left open where the match is weak. Clone size is not always given. Where it is, it says once, few, many or a class for expanded clones.

D gene	V gene	CDR3 length	clone size	J gene	CDR3 protein	CDR3 DNA
TRBD2	TRBV6-1	16	.	TRBJ2-7	CAKPEFPGLALNEQYF	TGTGCCAAACCCGAGTTCCCGGGACTAGCGCTCAACGAGCAGTACTTC
.	TRBV7-2	14	many	TRBJ1-4	CASSLRTTNEKLFF	TGTGCCAGCAGCTTACGTACGACAAATGAAAAACTGTTTTTT
.	TRBV19	12	.	TRBJ1-5	CASQESNQPQHF	TGTGCCAGCCAGGAGAGCAATCAGCCCCAGCATTTT
TRBD2	TRBV12-3/TRBV12-4	15	few	TRBJ2-1	CASSTRGGGSSEQFF	TGTGCCAGCAGCACACGGGGGGGTGGTTCGAGTGAGCAGTTCTTC
.	TRBV20-1	14	few	TRBJ2-7	CSARDRDSGHEQYF	TGCAGTGCTAGAGATCGGGACTCCGGCCACGAGCAGTACTTC
.	TRBV20-1	14	.	TRBJ2-7	CSASIRENSYEQYF	TGCAGTGCTAGCATACGAGAGAATTCCTACGAGCAGTACTTC
.	TRBV30	12	few	TRBJ2-4	CAWSRDGNIQYF	TGTGCCTGGAGTAGGGACGGAAACATTCAGTACTTC
.	TRBV18	15	.	TRBJ1-1	CASSPPSGVDTEAFF	TGTGCCAGCTCACCACCGTCAGGGGTAGACACTGAAGCTTTCTTT
TRBD2	TRBV4-2	16	.	TRBJ2-7	CASSQDGTTSFYEQYF	TGTGCCAGCAGCCAAGATGGGACTACCAGTTTCTACGAGCAGTACTTC
.	TRBV10-3	13	few	TRBJ1-1	CASGGRGGTEAFF	TGTGCATCAGGAGGCCGAGGGGGCACTGAAGCTTTCTTT
TRBD2	TRBV7-9	13	.	TRBJ2-5	CASLRGGQETQYF	TGTGCCAGCCTCCGGGGGGGCCAAGAGACCCAGTACTTC
.	TRBV10-3	12	few	TRBJ2-7	CAISGGKYEQYF	TGTGCCATCAGTGGAGGAAAATACGAGCAGTACTTC
TRBD1	TRBV5-8	16	.	TRBJ2-2	CASSTGTGAHTGELFF	TGTGCCAGCAGTACCGGGACAGGGGCTCACACCGGGGAGCTGTTTTTT
TRBD2	TRBV28	15	.	TRBJ2-7	CASSPRTSGEGEQYF	TGTGCCAGCAGTCCCCGGACTAGCGGGGAGGGCGAGCAGTACTTC
TRBD1	TRBV15	17	.	TRBJ2-5	CATSIYGTDEFQETQYF	TGTGCCACCAGCATCTACGGGACAGACGAATTTCAAGAGACCCAGTACTTC
.	TRBV7-3	13	many	TRBJ2-3	CASSQTGTDTQYF	TGTGCCAGCAGCCAGACGGGGACAGATACGCAGTATTTT
TRBD1	TRBV5-1	15	few	TRBJ2-7	CASSLGGGSLYEQYF	TGCGCCAGCAGCTTGGGAGGGGGCAGTCTCTACGAGCAGTACTTC
.	TRBV3-1	15	.	TRBJ1-4	CASSQGATRGEKLFF	TGTGCCAGCAGTCAGGGTGCTACCCGGGGTGAAAAACTGTTTTTT
.	TRBV6-2/TRBV6-3	15	few	TRBJ2-7	CASSHPPGLTYEQYF	TGTGCCAGCAGTCACCCACCGGGACTGACCTACGAGCAGTACTTC
.	TRBV5-6	15	.	TRBJ2-7	CASSSTGQGLNEQYF	TGTGCCAGCAGCTCCACGGGGCAGGGGTTGAACGAGCAGTACTTC
TRBD1	TRBV30	13	.	TRBJ1-2	CAWSRQGTGGYTF	TGTGCCTGGAGTAGACAGGGAACGGGTGGCTACACCTTC
.	TRBV7-6	13	.	TRBJ2-7	CASSSLGGYEQYF	TGTGCCAGCAGCTCGCTCGGAGGTTACGAGCAGTACTTC
TRBD1	TRBV24-1	15	.	TRBJ2-7	CATSDADRVLYEQYF	TGTGCCACCAGTGATGCGGACAGGGTACTCTACGAGCAGTACTTC
TRBD1	TRBV6-1	13	few	TRBJ1-2	CASSESGGYGYTF	TGTGCCAGCAGTGAGTCAGGGGGCTATGGCTACACCTTC
TRBD2	TRBV9	16	.	TRBJ2-1	CASSDPRGLAYNEQFF	TGTGCCAGCAGCGACCCCAGAGGACTAGCCTACAATGAGCAGTTCTTC
TRBD1	TRBV5-4	13	.	TRBJ1-1	CASQETGYTEAFF	TGTGCCAGCCAAGAGACAGGGTACACTGAAGCTTTCTTT